The clone carrying this TCR beta chain showed up just a few times. The V and J ends lost 4 bases and 4 bases, in that order; junction bases with no gene match: 6. Germline V gene sequence: CDR1 MNHNY, CDR2 SVGAGI (reference sequence). CDR3 length: 15 amino acids. The donors were members of the validation cohort comprising some 130 subjects, separate from the roughly 700-subject first cohort. This specimen comes from a study of cytomegalovirus exposure and HLA in healthy donors. Sequencing used immunoSEQ multiplex PCR; TCRdb keeps in-frame clones, though not all of them. The sample has some 170,000 clones; around nine tenths are singletons.

Source material: PBMCs. This rearrangement joins TRBV6-6 to TRBJ2-2; TRBD1 agrees at 7 bases. The TCR sequence derives from a man aged 18 to 30 in good health and CMV-seropositive. The CDR3 sequence is CASSLTGSGTGELFF. The CDR3 DNA follows: TGTGCCAGCAGTTTGACAGGGTCGGGCACCGGGGAGCTGTTTTTT.